The 14 T cell receptor beta chains presented below share a single source sample, sequenced in a study of shared clonotypes between healthy human individuals. Profiling relied on immunoSEQ multiplex PCR, and the TCRdb table lists in-frame clones only, not all of them. The table lists 2,500,000 or so clones, approximately 93% of them singletons. Specimen: naive CD4+ T cells from PBMCs. Subset described: CD45RA+ positively selected. Receptors were obtained from a man younger than 35 in good health. Some clones in this sample may be carry-over from other donors' samples.

The chain employs TRBV18 and TRBJ2-5, with 7 bases lining up with TRBD1. The CDR3 contains 14 residues. CDR1 and CDR2 from the germline V gene are KGHSH and LQKENI. The junction had 5 bases not matched to a gene; V was cut back by 5 bases and J by 2 bases. Here the CDR3 DNA reads TGTGCCAGCTCAAGGGGGCAGGAACAAGAGACCCAGTACTTC. As protein: CASSRGQEQETQYF.

This rearrangement joins TRBV5-5 to TRBJ2-7, with D possibly matching TRBD1 (5 bases). The V and J ends lost 1 base and 6 bases respectively, with 17 bases between them. CDR3 length equals 15 residues. The germline V gene encodes CDR1 SGHKS and CDR2 YYEKEE (reference sequence). The CDR3 sequence is CASSLSGQDQSEQYF. CDR3 bases: TGTGCCAGCAGCTTGTCAGGGCAGGACCAGAGCGAGCAGTACTTC.

V is TRBV28 and J is TRBJ1-2; 10 positions match TRBD1. CDR1 and CDR2 (germline): MDHEN, SYDVKM. The CDR3 runs 15 residues. With 6 bases clipped from V and 5 bases from J, the junction kept 9 bases outside the gene matches. The CDR3 coding sequence is TGTGCCAGCAGCGCCCCGGGACAGGGGAATTATGGCTACACCTTC. This encodes CASSAPGQGNYGYTF.

The V call is TRBV6-5, the J call TRBJ2-7; D perhaps matches TRBD2 (5 bases). The germline V gene encodes CDR1 MNHEY and CDR2 SVGAGI. This CDR3 has 15 amino acids. V lost 0 bases and J lost 7, with 16 bases in between. The CDR3 DNA reads TGTGCCAGCAGTTACTCCCCCGGGTCCCCGGGGGAGCAGTACTTC. It specifies CASSYSPGSPGEQYF.

The V gene is TRBV6-6, the J gene TRBJ2-2; D remains ambiguous. V was pared by 8 bases and J by 7 bases, with 14 bases between. The CDR3 loop spans 13 amino acids. Germline loops: CDR1 MNHNY, CDR2 SVGAGI (reference sequence). The CDR3 bases are TGTGCCAGCGGGCCTTATGTCGGCGGGGAGCTGTTTTTT. Protein sequence: CASGPYVGGELFF.

The chain is built from TRBV28 and TRBJ2-2, with TRBD1 identical over 7 bases. Germline-derived CDR1 and CDR2 are MDHEN and SYDVKM. V shed 5 bases and J 3 bases; nucleotides not matched to a gene: 9. The CDR3 runs to 16 residues. The CDR3 reads CASSLNRGFDTGELFF. For the CDR3, the DNA is TGTGCCAGCAGTCTAAACAGGGGCTTCGACACCGGGGAGCTGTTTTTT.

This sequence joins TRBV25-1 and TRBJ1-1, with D possibly matching TRBD1 (6 bases). Looked up from germline, CDR1 is MGHDK and CDR2 is SYGVNS. This CDR3 is built from 13 residues. V lost 1 base and J 3 bases, leaving 6 bases between the germline ends. CDR3 bases: TGTGCCAGCAGTGAATGGACAGACACTGAAGCTTTCTTT. This gives the protein CASSEWTDTEAFF.

The chain employs TRBV6-5 and TRBJ1-4; 9 nucleotides align to TRBD1. The V gene end was trimmed by 2 bases and the J gene end by 4 bases; junction bases not matched to a gene: 2. Germline assignment: CDR1 MNHEY and CDR2 SVGAGI. The CDR3 consists of 15 residues. CDR3 region: CASSYHRGHNEKLFF. CDR3 sequence (DNA): TGTGCCAGCAGTTACCACAGGGGGCATAATGAAAAACTGTTTTTT.

This clone was observed a handful of times. The same CDR3 also results from other DNA sequences found in this sample. This chain links TRBV10-3 with TRBJ1-1; a possible D gene is TRBD1 (5 bases). The CDR3 spans 13 residues. Between the trimmed V and J ends, which lost 0 bases and 5 bases, there was a span of 7 bases. CDR1 ENHRY and CDR2 SYGVKD come from the germline V gene. CDR3: CAISESRGTEAFF. Here the CDR3 DNA reads TGTGCCATCAGTGAGTCAAGGGGTACTGAAGCTTTCTTT.

This chain uses TRBV7-8 with TRBJ1-5; 8 bases agree with TRBD1. This CDR3 has 15 residues. V was clipped by 0 bases and J by 4 bases; unmatched bases: 2. Germline lookup yields CDR1 SGHVS and CDR2 FQNEAQ. CDR3 sequence reads: CASSLARTGNQPQHF. CDR3 coding DNA: TGTGCCAGCAGCTTAGCGCGGACAGGGAATCAGCCCCAGCATTTT.

The chain is built from TRBV27 and TRBJ1-2; TRBD1 agrees at 9 bases. The germline V gene has CDR1 MNHEY and CDR2 SMNVEV (reference sequence). The J segment lost 3 bases and the V segment lost 6 bases, leaving 8 bases of the junction unmatched. The CDR3 extends over 15 amino acids. This chain's CDR3 is CASSLRRDRDYGYTF. The DNA for the CDR3 is TGTGCCAGCAGCCTTAGACGGGACAGGGACTATGGCTACACCTTC.

A word on this clone: The sample contains more than one DNA sequence encoding this CDR3. This chain links TRBV5-1 with TRBJ1-2; 8 bases map to TRBD1. The germline CDR1 and CDR2 sequences are SGHRS and YFSETQ. V was clipped by 3 bases and J by 8 bases; unmatched bases: 6. The CDR3 sequence is 13 residues long. CDR3: CASSSGQGNGYTF. DNA of the CDR3: TGCGCCAGCAGCTCCGGACAGGGAAACGGCTACACCTTC.

On this clone: Other nucleotide sequences in the sample specify the same CDR3. The genes are TRBV5-6 and TRBJ2-2; D ambiguous. CDR3 size: 13 residues. Germline assignment: CDR1 SGHDT and CDR2 YYEEEE. V lost 0 bases and J lost 5, with 5 bases in between. CDR3 loop: CASSLGLTGELFF. CDR3 DNA: TGTGCCAGCAGCTTGGGTCTAACCGGGGAGCTGTTTTTT.

The chain recombines TRBV11-2 with TRBJ2-7; TRBD2 might be the D (6 bases). The germline V and J ends were trimmed by 6 bases and 1 base, with 25 bases remaining between them. The CDR3 is 18 residues long. Germline V gene data show CDR1 as SGHAT and CDR2 as FQNNGV. CDR3 DNA: TGTGCCAGCAGAGGGGAAAGAGGGAAACTTGGAGGGTCCTACGAGCAGTACTTC. Protein product: CASRGERGKLGGSYEQYF.